One and the same sample provided the 26 T cell receptor beta chains below, sequenced in a study of molecular identifiers for immune sequencing clone quantification (dated by TCRdb to the late 2010s). The library came from PCR. Data came from a NextSeq 500. The public reads were reprocessed in TCRdb via fastp at Q25 and MiXCR, keeping in-frame beta chains. Duplicate CDR3 protein sequences are folded into a single record with the most common DNA and genes. Present in this sample are a few hundred thousand distinct CDR3 sequences, 25% of which were seen just once. The ten biggest clones cover over 0.6% of the sample. The sequenced sample was naive CD8+ T cells from blood, with Jurkat cell RNA spiked in. Sample cell subset or site, as interpreted from the label and publication: FACS-sorted CD8+CD4-CCR7+CD45RA+ naive T cells. These receptors were obtained from a human donor in good health. Some libraries in this study had Jurkat cell RNA spiked in.

This clonotype was counted a few times. The chain uses TRBV6-4 and TRBJ2-3; perhaps TRBD2 as D (7 bases). Looked up from germline, CDR1 is MRHNA and CDR2 is SNTAGT. The V end lost 4 bases, the J end lost 1 base, and 12 bases lay between the germline ends. This CDR3 contains 15 residues. Here the CDR3 reads CASSGGGGGTDTQYF. CDR3 DNA sequence: TGTGCCAGCAGTGGAGGGGGGGGCGGCACAGATACGCAGTATTTT.

This clonotype came up a few times. The rearrangement joins TRBV4-3 to TRBJ1-2, with D possibly matching TRBD1 (6 bases). Germline CDR1 is LGHNA and CDR2 is YSLEER. There are 14 residues in the CDR3. The V and J ends lost 1 base and 4 bases respectively, with 10 bases between them. The CDR3 DNA is TGCGCCAGCAGCCAAGGGAGGGGGGCCTATGGCTACACCTTC. The encoded protein is CASSQGRGAYGYTF.

The sample holds many counts of this clonotype. V is TRBV4-3 and J is TRBJ1-5, with a tentative D call TRBD1 (5 bases). Germline values: CDR1 LGHNA, CDR2 YSLEER. The CDR3 has 17 residues. V lost 0 bases to trimming and J lost 0 bases, with 12 bases between them. In DNA, the CDR3 is TGCGCCAGCAGCCAAGATCTTGGGGGTTATAGCAATCAGCCCCAGCATTTT. Translating gives CASSQDLGGYSNQPQHF.

To note about this clonotype: This may stem from a read error, because a much larger clone lies one nucleotide away. The rearrangement joins TRBV7-9 to TRBJ1-6, with D unresolved. In germline, CDR1 is SEHNR, CDR2 FQNEAQ (reference sequence). CDR3 length equals 12 residues. CDR3 nucleotide sequence: TGTGCCAGCAACTTAGAACCTGGAACCCTCCACTTT. Translation: CASNLEPGTLHF.

This clonotype was seen ten or more times. The V call is TRBV12-3 or TRBV12-4, the J call TRBJ2-4; D may be TRBD1 (6 bases). V shed 4 bases and J shed 3 bases, with 13 bases lying between them. The CDR3 has 15 amino acids. For the CDR3, the DNA is TGTGCCAGCAGTTCAACGGACAGTGGCAAAAACATTCAGTACTTC. Encoded protein: CASSSTDSGKNIQYF.

The chain recombines TRBV4-3 with TRBJ2-7, with a possible D match to TRBD1 (6 bases). The V and J ends lost 2 bases and 2 bases respectively, with 13 bases between them. The CDR3 is 15 residues long. Germline V CDR1 and CDR2: LGHNA, YSLEER. The CDR3 loop is CASSQTETGPYEQYF. As DNA, the CDR3 is TGCGCCAGCAGCCAAACCGAGACAGGACCCTACGAGCAGTACTTC.

Of note for this clonotype: This clone may be a read error of a much larger clone one base away. This rearrangement joins TRBV7-2 to TRBJ2-1; D unresolved. CDR1 is SGHTA, CDR2 FQGNSA, per germline. The CDR3 totals 13 residues. The CDR3 sequence is CASSSYSHNERFF. In DNA form, the CDR3 reads TGTGCCAGCAGCTCTTACAGTCACAATGAGCGGTTCTTC.

The chain couples TRBV20-1 to TRBJ2-7; D may match TRBD1 or TRBD2 (5 bases each). CDR3 length: 15 residues. Trimming stripped 1 base from V and 4 bases from J, with 17 bases between. Germline V gene sequence: CDR1 DFQATT, CDR2 SNEGSKA (reference sequence). The CDR3 region is CSARGTGQGYYEQYF. The DNA of the CDR3 is TGCAGTGCTAGAGGAACGGGGCAGGGATATTACGAGCAGTACTTC.

This clonotype turned up a few times. This chain links TRBV19 with TRBJ1-1, with 7 bases fitting TRBD1. From germline, CDR1 is LNHDA and CDR2 SQIVND (reference sequence). This CDR3 spans 14 amino acids. Trimming at V came to 0 bases and at J to 4 bases, leaving 2 bases not matched to a gene. CDR3 in amino acids: CASSIEDRFTEAFF. DNA of the CDR3: TGTGCCAGTAGTATAGAGGACAGGTTCACTGAAGCTTTCTTT.

There are many counts of this clonotype. The V and J genes are TRBV2 and TRBJ2-4; 12 bases map to TRBD1. CDR1 and CDR2 from the germline V gene are SNHLY and FYNNEI. The CDR3 extends over 15 amino acids. J gave up 5 bases and V 7 bases, and 6 bases lay outside the gene matches. CDR3 protein: CASMPGQGAENIQYF. CDR3 DNA: TGTGCCAGCATGCCGGGACAGGGGGCGGAAAACATTCAGTACTTC.

A word on this clonotype: A much more abundant neighbour one base away suggests this may be a read error. This chain joins TRBV4-3 and TRBJ1-2; D unresolved. Germline V gene data show CDR1 as LGHNA and CDR2 as YSLEER. The CDR3 consists of 15 residues. Trimming shortened V by 0 bases and J by 4 bases, and 12 bases separated the two germline ends. The DNA for the CDR3 is TGCGCCAGCAGCCAAGAAGTGAGCTGGACCTATGGCTACACCTTC. The encoded protein is CASSQEVSWTYGYTF.

This clonotype was observed a few times. This chain joins TRBV30 and TRBJ1-2; no firm D call. Germline CDR1 GTSNPN, CDR2 SVGIG (reference sequence). Trimming took 0 bases from V and 6 from J, leaving 11 bases between them. There are 13 residues in the CDR3. DNA for the CDR3: TGTGCCTGGAGTGTCGGAGGGTTGGATGGCTACACCTTC. This encodes CAWSVGGLDGYTF.

About this clonotype: One junction end disagrees with the germline gene, perhaps due to a read error. This chain uses TRBV24-1 with TRBJ2-2, with a weak D call TRBD2 (5 bases). This CDR3 is built from 17 residues. In germline, CDR1 is KGHDR, CDR2 SFDVKD. The CDR3 reads CATSEPTPVANTGEPFF. The CDR3 bases are TGTGCCACCAGTGAGCCCACACCTGTCGCGAACACCGGGGAGCCGTTTTTT.

In regard to this clonotype: Being one base from a much bigger clone, this may be a read error. The gene calls are TRBV19 and TRBJ2-7; no clear D gene. This CDR3 spans 13 amino acids. In germline, CDR1 is LNHDA, CDR2 SQIVND (reference sequence). Trimming left V 3 bases short and J 3 bases short, with 9 bases between. In DNA, the CDR3 is TGTGCCAGTAGTATGGAGTGCTACTACGAGCAGTACTTC. Protein product: CASSMECYYEQYF.

The sample holds many counts of this clonotype. This rearrangement joins TRBV7-9 to TRBJ2-3; TRBD2 matches 11 bases. This CDR3 contains 17 residues. The germline gives CDR1 SEHNR, CDR2 FQNEAQ (reference sequence). J lost 2 bases, V lost 5 bases, and 9 bases had no gene match. The CDR3 DNA follows: TGTGCCAGCAGCCCACTACTAGCGGGGGAATTCACAGATACGCAGTATTTT. Residues: CASSPLLAGEFTDTQYF.

The CDR3 region has the DNA TGTGCCAGCAGTCACTTTTCGAGACAGGGGGCCTACGAGCAGTACTTC. Residues: CASSHFSRQGAYEQYF. This chain uses TRBV6-6 with TRBJ2-7; TRBD1 matches at 9 bases. Losses at the gene ends were 5 bases for V and 2 bases for J; bases not matched to a gene: 10. CDR3 length equals 16 residues. From germline, CDR1 is MNHNY and CDR2 SVGAGI (reference sequence).

As DNA, the CDR3 is TGTGCCAGCAGTTATATGCCTGACAGTCCACAAGAGACCCAGTACTTC. Translating it yields CASSYMPDSPQETQYF. The chain is built from TRBV6-5 and TRBJ2-5, with D perhaps matching TRBD1 (5 bases). The CDR3 runs 16 residues. Germline V gene lookup returns CDR1 MNHEY and CDR2 SVGAGI. V lost 3 bases and J lost 2, with 16 bases in between.

There are a few counts of this clonotype. The chain carries TRBV7-2 and TRBJ1-2, with a tentative D call TRBD1 (5 bases). This CDR3 is built from 17 residues. Germline V gene lookup returns CDR1 SGHTA and CDR2 FQGNSA. V was cut by 5 bases and J by 0 bases, with 19 bases left in between. As DNA, the CDR3 is TGTGCCAGCAGCACCCCCCTGGGGGAAATAACTAACTATGGCTACACCTTC. This gives the protein CASSTPLGEITNYGYTF.

This clonotype was detected ten times or more. The rearrangement joins TRBV5-6 to TRBJ2-3; TRBD1 is a possible D gene (5 bases). The CDR3 is made up of 15 amino acids. Trimming shortened V by 4 bases and J by 1 base, and 13 bases separated the two germline ends. Germline CDR1 reads SGHDT; CDR2 reads YYEEEE. CDR3 in amino acids: CASSPAGIRTDTQYF. The CDR3, as DNA: TGTGCCAGCAGCCCCGCAGGGATCCGCACAGATACGCAGTATTTT.

This clonotype was seen a few times. The CDR3 nucleotides are TGTGCCAGCAGCTCCCTAGAGGGGACCCAGTACTTC. It codes for CASSSLEGTQYF. The chain uses TRBV5-6 and TRBJ2-5; a weak D match, TRBD2 (5 bases). Germline V lookup: CDR1 SGHDT, CDR2 YYEEEE. Trimming left V 3 bases short and J 7 bases short, with 10 bases between. The CDR3 has 12 amino acids.

This clonotype was observed a few times. The genes are TRBV28 and TRBJ2-7, with D tentatively TRBD2 (5 bases). Trimming left V 4 bases short and J 4 bases short, with 14 bases between. CDR1 and CDR2 from the germline V gene are MDHEN and SYDVKM. CDR3 length: 14 amino acids. This CDR3 reads CASSWQRFSYEQYF. The DNA for the CDR3 is TGTGCCAGCAGTTGGCAGCGGTTTTCATACGAGCAGTACTTC. The full variable domain, with the rest looked up from reference TRBV28 and TRBJ2-7, is DVKVTQSSRYLVKRTGEKVFLECVQDMDHENMFWYRQDPGLGLRLIYFSYDVKMKEKGDIPEGYSVSREKKERFSLILESASTNQTSMYLCASSWQRFSYEQYFGPGTRLTVT.

V usage is TRBV12-3 or TRBV12-4 and J usage is TRBJ2-5, with 7 bases identical to TRBD1. Trimming cost V 5 bases and J 5 bases; bases outside gene matches: 8. CDR3 length equals 14 residues. CDR3 sequence (DNA): TGTGCCAGCAGTCCATACAGGGGCCGGGAGACCCAGTACTTC. It translates to CASSPYRGRETQYF.

This sequence joins TRBV4-3 and TRBJ1-2, with D uncertain. The CDR3 consists of 19 residues. Germline V gene data show CDR1 as LGHNA and CDR2 as YSLEER. Trimming took off 0 bases at V and 2 bases at J, with 22 bases between the two ends. CDR3 DNA sequence: TGCGCCAGCAGCCAAGATCAGTTCCAGAAGCTTATATACAACTATGGCTACACCTTC. Its translation: CASSQDQFQKLIYNYGYTF.

A word on this clonotype: This may stem from a read error, because a much larger clone lies one nucleotide away. The chain employs TRBV9 and TRBJ1-1, with TRBD1 matching over 7 bases. The CDR3 extends over 15 amino acids. Germline V lookup: CDR1 SGDLS, CDR2 YYNGEE. Written as DNA, the CDR3 is TGTGCCAGCAGCACCGGGGACAGCACTTACACTGAAGATTTCTTT. Residues: CASSTGDSTYTEDFF.

The chain joins TRBV4-1 to TRBJ1-4; D not certain. The CDR3 has 17 amino acids. Trimming took off 0 bases at V and 0 bases at J, with 11 bases between the two ends. Germline CDR1 and CDR2: MGHRA and YSYEKL. The CDR3 bases are TGCGCCAGCAGCCAAGAAATACGCCTTGCAACTAATGAAAAACTGTTTTTT. Its protein is CASSQEIRLATNEKLFF.

This clonotype was detected many times. The CDR3 protein is CSARDVQRTYEQYF. CDR3 DNA sequence: TGCAGTGCTAGAGACGTACAGCGTACCTACGAGCAGTACTTC. The gene calls are TRBV20-1 and TRBJ2-7; D gene uncertain. Trimming removed 0 bases at V and 2 bases at J, with 11 bases between. The germline CDR1 and CDR2 sequences are DFQATT and SNEGSKA (reference sequence). The CDR3 has 14 residues.